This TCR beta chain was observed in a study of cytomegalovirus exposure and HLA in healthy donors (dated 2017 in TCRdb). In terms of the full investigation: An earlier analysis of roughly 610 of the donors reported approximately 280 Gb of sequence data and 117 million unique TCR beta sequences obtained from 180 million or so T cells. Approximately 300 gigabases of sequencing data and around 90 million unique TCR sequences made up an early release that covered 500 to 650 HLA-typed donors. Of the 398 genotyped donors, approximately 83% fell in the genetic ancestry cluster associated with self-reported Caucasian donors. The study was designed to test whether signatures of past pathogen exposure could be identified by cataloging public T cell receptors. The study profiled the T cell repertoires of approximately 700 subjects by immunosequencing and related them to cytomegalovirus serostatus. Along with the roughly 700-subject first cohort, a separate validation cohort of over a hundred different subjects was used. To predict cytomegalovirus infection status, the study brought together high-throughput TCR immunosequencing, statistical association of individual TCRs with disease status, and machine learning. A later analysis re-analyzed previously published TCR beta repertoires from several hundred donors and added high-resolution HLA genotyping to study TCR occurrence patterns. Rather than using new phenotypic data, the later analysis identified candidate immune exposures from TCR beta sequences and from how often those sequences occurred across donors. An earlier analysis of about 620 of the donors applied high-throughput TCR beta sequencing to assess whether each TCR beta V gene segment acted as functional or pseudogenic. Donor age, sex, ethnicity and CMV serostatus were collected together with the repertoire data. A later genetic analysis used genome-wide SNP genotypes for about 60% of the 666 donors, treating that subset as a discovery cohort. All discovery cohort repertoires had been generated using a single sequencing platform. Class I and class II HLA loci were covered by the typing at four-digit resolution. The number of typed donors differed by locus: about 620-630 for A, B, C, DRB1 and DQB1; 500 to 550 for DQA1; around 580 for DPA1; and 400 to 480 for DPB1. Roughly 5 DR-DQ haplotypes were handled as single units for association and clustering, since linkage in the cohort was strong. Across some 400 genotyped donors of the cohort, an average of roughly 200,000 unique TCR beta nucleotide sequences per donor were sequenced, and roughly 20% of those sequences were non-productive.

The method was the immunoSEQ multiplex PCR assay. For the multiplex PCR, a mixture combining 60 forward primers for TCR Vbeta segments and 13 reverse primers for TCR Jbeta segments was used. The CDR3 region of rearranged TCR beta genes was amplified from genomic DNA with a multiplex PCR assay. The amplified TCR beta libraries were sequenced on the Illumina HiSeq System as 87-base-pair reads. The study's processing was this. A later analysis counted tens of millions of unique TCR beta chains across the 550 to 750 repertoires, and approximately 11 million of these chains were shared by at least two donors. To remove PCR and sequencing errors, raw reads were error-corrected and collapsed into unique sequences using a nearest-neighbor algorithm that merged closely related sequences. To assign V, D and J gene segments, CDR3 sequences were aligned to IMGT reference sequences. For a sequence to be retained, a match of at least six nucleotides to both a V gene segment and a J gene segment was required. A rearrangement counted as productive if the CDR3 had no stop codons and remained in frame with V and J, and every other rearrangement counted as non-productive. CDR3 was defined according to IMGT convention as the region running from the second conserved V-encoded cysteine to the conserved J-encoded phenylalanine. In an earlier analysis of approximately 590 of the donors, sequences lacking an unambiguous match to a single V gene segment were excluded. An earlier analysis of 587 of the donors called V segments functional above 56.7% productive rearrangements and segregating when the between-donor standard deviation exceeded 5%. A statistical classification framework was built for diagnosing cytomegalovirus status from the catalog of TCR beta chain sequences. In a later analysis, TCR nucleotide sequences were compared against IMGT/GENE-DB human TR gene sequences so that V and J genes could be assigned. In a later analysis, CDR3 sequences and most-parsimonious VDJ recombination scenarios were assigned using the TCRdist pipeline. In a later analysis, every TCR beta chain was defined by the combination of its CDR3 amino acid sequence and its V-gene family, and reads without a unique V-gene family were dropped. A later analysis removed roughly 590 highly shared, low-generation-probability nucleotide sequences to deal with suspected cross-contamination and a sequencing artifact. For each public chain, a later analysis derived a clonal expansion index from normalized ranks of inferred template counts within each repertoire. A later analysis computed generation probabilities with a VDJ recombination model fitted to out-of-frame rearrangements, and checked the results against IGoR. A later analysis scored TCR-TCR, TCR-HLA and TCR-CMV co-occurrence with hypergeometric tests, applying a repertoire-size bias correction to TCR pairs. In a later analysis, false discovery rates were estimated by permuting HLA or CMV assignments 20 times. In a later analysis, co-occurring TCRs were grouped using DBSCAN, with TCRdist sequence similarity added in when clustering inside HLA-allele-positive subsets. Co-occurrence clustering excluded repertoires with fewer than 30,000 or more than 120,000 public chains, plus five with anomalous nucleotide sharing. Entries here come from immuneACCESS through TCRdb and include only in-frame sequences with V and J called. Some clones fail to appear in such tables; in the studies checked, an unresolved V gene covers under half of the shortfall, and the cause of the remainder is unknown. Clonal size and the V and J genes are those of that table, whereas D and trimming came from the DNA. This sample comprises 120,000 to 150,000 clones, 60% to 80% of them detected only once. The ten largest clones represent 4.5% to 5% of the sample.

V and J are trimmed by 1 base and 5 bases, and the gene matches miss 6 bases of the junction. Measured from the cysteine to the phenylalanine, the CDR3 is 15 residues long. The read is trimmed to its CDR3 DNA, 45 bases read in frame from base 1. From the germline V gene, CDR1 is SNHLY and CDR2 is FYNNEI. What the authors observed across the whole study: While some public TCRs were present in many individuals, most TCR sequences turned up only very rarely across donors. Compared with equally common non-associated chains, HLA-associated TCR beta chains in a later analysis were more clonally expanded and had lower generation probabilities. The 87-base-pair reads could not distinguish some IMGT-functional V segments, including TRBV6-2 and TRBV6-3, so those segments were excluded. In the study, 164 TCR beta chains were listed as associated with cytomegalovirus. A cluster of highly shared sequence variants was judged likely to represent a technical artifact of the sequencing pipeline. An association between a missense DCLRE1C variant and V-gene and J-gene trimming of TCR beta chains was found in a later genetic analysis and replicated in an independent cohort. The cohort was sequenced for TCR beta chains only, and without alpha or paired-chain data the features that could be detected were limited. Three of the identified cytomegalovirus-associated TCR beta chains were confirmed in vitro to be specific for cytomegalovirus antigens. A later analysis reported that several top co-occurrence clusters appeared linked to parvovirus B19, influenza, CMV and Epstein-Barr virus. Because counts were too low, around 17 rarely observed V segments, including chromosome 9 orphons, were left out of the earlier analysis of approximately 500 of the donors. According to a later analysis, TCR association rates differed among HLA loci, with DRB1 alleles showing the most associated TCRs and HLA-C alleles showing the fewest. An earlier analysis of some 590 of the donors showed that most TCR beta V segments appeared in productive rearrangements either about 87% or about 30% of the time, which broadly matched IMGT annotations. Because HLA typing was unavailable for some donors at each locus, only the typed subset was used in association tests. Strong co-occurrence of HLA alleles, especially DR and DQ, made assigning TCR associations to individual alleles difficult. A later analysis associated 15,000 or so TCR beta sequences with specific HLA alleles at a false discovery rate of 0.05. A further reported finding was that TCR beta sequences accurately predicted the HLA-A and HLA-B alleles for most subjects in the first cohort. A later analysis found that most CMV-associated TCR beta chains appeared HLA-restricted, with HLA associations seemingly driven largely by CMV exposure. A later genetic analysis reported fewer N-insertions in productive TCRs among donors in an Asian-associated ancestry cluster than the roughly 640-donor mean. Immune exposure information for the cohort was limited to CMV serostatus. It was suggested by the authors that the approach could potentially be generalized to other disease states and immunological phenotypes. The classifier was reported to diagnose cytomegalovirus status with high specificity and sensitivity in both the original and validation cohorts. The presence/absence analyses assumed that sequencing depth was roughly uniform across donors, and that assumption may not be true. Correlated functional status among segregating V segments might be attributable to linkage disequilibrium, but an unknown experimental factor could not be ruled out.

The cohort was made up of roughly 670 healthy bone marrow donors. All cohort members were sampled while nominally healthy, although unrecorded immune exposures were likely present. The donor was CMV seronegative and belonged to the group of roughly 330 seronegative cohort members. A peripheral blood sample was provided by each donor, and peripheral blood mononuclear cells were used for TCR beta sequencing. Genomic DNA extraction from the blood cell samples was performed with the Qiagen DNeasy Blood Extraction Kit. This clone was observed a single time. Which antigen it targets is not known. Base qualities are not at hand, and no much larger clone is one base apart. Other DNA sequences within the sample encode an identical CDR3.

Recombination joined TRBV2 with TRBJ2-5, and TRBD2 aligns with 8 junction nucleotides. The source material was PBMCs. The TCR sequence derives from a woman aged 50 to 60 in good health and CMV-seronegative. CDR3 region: CASSEGTSWGETQYF. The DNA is TGTGCCAGCAGTGAAGGGACTAGCTGGGGGGAGACCCAGTACTTC.